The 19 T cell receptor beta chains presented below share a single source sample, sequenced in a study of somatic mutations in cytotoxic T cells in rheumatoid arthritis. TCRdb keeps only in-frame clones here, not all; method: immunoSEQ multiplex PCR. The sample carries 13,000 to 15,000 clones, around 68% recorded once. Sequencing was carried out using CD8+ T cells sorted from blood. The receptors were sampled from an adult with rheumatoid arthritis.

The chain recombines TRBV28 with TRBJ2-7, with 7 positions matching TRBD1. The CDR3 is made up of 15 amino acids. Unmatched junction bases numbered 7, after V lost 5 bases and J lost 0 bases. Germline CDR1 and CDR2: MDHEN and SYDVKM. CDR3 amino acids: CASSGRAGGSYEQYF. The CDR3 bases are TGTGCCAGCAGTGGCAGGGCAGGGGGCTCCTACGAGCAGTACTTC.

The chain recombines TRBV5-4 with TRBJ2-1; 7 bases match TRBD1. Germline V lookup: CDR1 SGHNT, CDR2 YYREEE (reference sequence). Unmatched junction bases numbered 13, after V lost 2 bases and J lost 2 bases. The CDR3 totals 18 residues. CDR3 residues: CASSFYNRQGQPYNEQFF. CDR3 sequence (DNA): TGTGCCAGCAGCTTTTACAACCGACAGGGTCAGCCCTACAATGAGCAGTTCTTC.

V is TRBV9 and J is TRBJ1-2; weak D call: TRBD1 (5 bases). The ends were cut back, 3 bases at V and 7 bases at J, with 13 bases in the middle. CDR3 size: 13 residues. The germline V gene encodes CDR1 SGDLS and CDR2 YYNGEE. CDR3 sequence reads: CASSASRRGGYTF. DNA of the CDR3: TGTGCCAGCAGCGCATCAAGGAGGGGTGGCTACACCTTC.

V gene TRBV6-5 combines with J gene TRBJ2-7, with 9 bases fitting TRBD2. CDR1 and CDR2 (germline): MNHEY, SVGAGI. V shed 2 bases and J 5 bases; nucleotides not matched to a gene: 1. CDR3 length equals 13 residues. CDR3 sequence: CASSYAGGNEQYF. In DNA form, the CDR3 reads TGTGCCAGCAGTTACGCGGGGGGGAACGAGCAGTACTTC.

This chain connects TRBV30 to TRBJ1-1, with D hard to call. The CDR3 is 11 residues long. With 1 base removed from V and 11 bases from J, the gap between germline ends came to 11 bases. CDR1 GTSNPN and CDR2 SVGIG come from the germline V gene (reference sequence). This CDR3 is CAWSAHEAAFF. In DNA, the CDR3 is TGTGCCTGGAGTGCCCACGAGGCGGCTTTCTTT. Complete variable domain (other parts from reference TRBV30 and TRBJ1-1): SQTIHQWPATLVQPVGSPLSLECTVEGTSNPNLYWYRQAAGRGLQLLFYSVGIGQISSEVPQNLSASRPQDRQFILSSKKLLLSDSGFYLCAWSAHEAAFFGQGTRLTVV.

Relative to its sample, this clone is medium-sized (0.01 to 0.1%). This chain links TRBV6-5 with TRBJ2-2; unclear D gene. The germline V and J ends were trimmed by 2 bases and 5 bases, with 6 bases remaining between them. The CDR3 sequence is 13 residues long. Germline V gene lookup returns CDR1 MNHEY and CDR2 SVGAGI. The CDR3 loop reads CASSYQETGELFF. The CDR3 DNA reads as TGTGCCAGCAGTTACCAGGAGACCGGGGAGCTGTTTTTT.

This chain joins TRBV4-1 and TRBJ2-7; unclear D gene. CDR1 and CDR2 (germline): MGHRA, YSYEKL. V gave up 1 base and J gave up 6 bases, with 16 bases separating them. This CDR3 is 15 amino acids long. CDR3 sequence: CASSQVPGPGCEQYF. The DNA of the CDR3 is TGCGCCAGCAGCCAAGTCCCCGGCCCGGGTTGCGAGCAGTACTTC.

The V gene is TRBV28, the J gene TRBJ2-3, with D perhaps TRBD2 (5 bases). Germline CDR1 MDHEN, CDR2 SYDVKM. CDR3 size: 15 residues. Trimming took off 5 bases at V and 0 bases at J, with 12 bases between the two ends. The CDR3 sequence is CASSIDRGSTDTQYF. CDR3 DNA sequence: TGTGCCAGCAGTATCGACCGGGGAAGCACAGATACGCAGTATTTT.

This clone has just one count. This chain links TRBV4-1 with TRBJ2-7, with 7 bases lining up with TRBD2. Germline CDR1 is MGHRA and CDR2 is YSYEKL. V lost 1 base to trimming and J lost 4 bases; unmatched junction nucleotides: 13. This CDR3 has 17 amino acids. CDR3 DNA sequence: TGCGCCAGCAGCCAAGGAGAGGGAGGGGCAAAGGGATACGAGCAGTACTTC. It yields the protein CASSQGEGGAKGYEQYF.

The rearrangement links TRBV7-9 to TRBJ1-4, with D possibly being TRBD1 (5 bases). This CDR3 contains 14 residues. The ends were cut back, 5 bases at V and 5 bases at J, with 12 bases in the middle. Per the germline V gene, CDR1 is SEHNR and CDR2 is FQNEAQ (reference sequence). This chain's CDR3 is CASSPGQGNEKLFF. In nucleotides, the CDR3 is TGTGCCAGCAGCCCTGGGCAGGGAAATGAAAAACTGTTTTTT.

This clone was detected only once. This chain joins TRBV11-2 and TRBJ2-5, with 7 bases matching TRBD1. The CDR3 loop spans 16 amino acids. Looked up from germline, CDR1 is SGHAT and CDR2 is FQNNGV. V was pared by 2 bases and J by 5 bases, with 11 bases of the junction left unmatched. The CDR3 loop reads CASSLIRQGRRETQYF. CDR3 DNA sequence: TGTGCCAGCAGCTTAATAAGACAGGGAAGGAGGGAGACCCAGTACTTC.

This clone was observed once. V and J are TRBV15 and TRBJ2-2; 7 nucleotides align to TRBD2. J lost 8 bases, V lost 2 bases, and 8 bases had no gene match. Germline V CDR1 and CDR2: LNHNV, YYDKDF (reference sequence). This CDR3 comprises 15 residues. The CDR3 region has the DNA TGTGCCACCAGCAGAAAGACTAGCCTGGTTGGGGAGCTGTTTTTT. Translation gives CATSRKTSLVGELFF.

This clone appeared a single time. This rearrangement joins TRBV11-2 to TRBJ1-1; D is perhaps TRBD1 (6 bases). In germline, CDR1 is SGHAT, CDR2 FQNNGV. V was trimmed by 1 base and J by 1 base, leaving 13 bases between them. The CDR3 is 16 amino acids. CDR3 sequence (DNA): TGTGCCAGCAGCTTAGGGGCAGGGGCAAAGAACACTGAAGCTTTCTTT. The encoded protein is CASSLGAGAKNTEAFF.

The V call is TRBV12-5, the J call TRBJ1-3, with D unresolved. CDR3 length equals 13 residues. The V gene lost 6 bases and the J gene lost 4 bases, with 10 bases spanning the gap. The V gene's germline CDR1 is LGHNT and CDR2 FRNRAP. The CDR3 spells CASGAGGGNTIYF. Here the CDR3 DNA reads TGTGCTAGTGGCGCTGGTGGGGGAAACACCATATATTTT.

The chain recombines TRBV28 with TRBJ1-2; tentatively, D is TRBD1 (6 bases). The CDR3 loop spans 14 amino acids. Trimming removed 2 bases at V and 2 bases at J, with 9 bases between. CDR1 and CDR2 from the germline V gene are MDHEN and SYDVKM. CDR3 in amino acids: CASSLQGRNYGYTF. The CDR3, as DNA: TGTGCCAGCAGTTTACAGGGGAGAAACTATGGCTACACCTTC.

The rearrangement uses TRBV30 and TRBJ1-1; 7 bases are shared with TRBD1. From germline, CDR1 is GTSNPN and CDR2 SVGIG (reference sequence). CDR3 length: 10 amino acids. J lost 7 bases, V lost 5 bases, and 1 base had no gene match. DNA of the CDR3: TGTGCCTGGGGGACAGTTGAAGCTTTCTTT. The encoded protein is CAWGTVEAFF.

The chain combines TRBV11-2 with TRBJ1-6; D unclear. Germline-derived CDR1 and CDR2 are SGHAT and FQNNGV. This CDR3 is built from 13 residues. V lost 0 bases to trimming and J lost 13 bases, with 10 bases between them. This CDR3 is CASSLETTEPLHF. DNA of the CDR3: TGTGCCAGCAGCTTAGAGACTACCGAGCCCCTCCACTTT.

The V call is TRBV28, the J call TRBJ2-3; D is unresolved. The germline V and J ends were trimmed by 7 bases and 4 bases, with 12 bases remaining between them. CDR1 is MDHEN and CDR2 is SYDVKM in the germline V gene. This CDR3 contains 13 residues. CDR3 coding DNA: TGTGCCAGCACAAGCACGGGCGCAGATACGCAGTATTTT. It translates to CASTSTGADTQYF.

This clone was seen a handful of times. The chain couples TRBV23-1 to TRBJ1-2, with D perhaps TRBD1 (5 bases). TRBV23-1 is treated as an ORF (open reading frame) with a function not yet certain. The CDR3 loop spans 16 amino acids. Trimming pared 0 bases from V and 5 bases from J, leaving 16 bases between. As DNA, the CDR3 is TGCGCCAGCAGTCAATCGTTGTGGGGGGAGAATTATGGCTACACCTTC. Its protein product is CASSQSLWGENYGYTF.